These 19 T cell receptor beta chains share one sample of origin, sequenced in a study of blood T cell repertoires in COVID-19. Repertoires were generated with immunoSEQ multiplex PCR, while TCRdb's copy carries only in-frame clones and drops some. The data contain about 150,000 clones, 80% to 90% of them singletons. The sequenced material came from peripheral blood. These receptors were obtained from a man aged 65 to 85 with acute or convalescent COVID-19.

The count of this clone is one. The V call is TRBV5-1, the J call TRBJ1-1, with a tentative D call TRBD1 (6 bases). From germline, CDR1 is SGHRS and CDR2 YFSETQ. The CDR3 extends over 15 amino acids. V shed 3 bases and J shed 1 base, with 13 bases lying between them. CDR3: CASSSTGTGNTEAFF. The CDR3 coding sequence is TGCGCCAGCAGCTCAACAGGGACGGGGAACACTGAAGCTTTCTTT. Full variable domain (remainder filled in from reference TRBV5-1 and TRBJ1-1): KAGVTQTPRYLIKTRGQQVTLSCSPISGHRSVSWYQQTPGQGLQFLFEYFSETQRNKGNFPGRFSGRQFSNSRSEMNVSTLELGDSALYLCASSSTGTGNTEAFFGQGTRLTVV.

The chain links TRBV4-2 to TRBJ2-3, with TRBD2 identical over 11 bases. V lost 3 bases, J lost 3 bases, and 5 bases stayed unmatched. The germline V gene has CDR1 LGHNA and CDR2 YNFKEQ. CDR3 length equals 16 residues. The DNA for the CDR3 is TGTGCCAGCAGCCAGCACACTAGCGGGAGTACAGATACGCAGTATTTT. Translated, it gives CASSQHTSGSTDTQYF.

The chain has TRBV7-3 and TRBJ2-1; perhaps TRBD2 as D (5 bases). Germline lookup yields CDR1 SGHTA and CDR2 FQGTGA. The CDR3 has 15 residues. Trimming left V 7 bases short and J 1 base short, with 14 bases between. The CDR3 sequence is CASTRGRESYNEQFF. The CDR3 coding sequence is TGTGCCAGCACCCGGGGTAGGGAATCCTACAATGAGCAGTTCTTC.

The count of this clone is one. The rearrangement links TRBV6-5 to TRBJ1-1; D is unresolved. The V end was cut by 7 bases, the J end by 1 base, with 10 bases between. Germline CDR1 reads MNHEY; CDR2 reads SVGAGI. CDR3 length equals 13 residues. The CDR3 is CASTGVWNTEAFF. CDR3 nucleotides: TGTGCCAGCACCGGAGTGTGGAACACTGAAGCTTTCTTT.

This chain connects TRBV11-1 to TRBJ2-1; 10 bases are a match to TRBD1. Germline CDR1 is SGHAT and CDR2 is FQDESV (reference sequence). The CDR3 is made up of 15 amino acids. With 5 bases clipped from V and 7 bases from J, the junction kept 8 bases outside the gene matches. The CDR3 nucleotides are TGTGCCAGCAGCCCGACAGGGGGCGGTCGTAATGAGCAGTTCTTC. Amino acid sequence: CASSPTGGGRNEQFF.

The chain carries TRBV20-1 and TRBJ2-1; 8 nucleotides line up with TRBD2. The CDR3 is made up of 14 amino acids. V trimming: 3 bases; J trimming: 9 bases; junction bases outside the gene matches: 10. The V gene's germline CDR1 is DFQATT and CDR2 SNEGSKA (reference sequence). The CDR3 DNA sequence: TGCAGTGCTAGTGGGGGTAGGCTAGCGGGTGAGCAGTTCTTC. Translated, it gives CSASGGRLAGEQFF.

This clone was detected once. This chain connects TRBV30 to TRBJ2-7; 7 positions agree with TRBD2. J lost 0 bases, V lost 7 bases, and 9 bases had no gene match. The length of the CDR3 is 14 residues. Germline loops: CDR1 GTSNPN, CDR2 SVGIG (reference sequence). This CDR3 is CAFHPTGGSYEQYF. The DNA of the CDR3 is TGTGCCTTCCATCCCACGGGGGGCTCCTACGAGCAGTACTTC.

CDR3 DNA sequence: TGTGCCAGCTCACCACTCAACTACGGGAGGGCCCCCGGGGAGCTGTTTTTT. Translation: CASSPLNYGRAPGELFF. The V and J genes are TRBV18 and TRBJ2-2, with TRBD2 matching over 8 bases. The length of the CDR3 is 17 residues. The V gene's germline CDR1 is KGHSH and CDR2 LQKENI. V shed 1 base and J 6 bases; nucleotides not matched to a gene: 10.

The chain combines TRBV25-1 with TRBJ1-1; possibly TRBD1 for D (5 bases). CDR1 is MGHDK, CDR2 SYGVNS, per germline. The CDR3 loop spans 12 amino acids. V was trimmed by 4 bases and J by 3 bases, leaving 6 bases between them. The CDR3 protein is CASSVGDTEAFF. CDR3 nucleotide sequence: TGTGCCAGCAGTGTAGGGGACACTGAAGCTTTCTTT.

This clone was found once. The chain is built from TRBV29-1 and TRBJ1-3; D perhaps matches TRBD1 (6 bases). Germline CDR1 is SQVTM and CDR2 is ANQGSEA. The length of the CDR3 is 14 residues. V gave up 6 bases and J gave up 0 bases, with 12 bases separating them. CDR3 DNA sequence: TGCAGCGTAAGGGGGACGATCTCTGGAAACACCATATATTTT. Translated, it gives CSVRGTISGNTIYF.

The CDR3 sequence is CASSRPGGLDTEAFF. DNA for the CDR3: TGTGCCAGCAGCCGTCCGGGGGGGCTAGACACTGAAGCTTTCTTT. The genes are TRBV5-4 and TRBJ1-1, with a possible D match to TRBD1 (6 bases). Trimming removed 4 bases from V and 3 bases from J, with 16 bases in between. Germline V gene sequence: CDR1 SGHNT, CDR2 YYREEE (reference sequence). This CDR3 region has 15 residues.

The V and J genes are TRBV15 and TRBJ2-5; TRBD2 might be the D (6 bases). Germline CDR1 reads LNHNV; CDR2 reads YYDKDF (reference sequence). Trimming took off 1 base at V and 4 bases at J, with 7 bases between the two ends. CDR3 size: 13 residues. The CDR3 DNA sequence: TGTGCCACCAGCAGAGGGGGAGGAGAGACCCAGTACTTC. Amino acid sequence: CATSRGGGETQYF. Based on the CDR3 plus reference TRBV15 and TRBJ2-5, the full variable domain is DAMVIQNPRYQVTQFGKPVTLSCSQTLNHNVMYWYQQKSSQAPKLLFHYYDKDFNNEADTPDNFQSRRPNTSFCFLDIRSPGLGDTAMYLCATSRGGGETQYFGPGTRLLVL.

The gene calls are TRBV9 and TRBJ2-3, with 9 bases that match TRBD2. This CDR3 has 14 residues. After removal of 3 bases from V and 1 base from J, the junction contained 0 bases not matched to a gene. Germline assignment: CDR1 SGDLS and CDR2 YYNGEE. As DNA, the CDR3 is TGTGCCAGCAGCGGGACTAGCGGCACAGATACGCAGTATTTT. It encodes CASSGTSGTDTQYF. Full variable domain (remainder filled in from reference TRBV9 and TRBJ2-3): DSGVTQTPKHLITATGQRVTLRCSPRSGDLSVYWYQQSLDQGLQFLIQYYNGEERAKGNILERFSAQQFPDLHSELNLSSLELGDSALYFCASSGTSGTDTQYFGPGTRLTVL.

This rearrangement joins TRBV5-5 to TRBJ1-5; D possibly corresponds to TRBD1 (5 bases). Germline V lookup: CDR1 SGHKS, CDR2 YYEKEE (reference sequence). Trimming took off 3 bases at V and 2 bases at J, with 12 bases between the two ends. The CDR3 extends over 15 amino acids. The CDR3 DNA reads TGTGCCAGCAGCTCCAGGGATTTAGGCAATCAGCCCCAGCATTTT. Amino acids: CASSSRDLGNQPQHF.

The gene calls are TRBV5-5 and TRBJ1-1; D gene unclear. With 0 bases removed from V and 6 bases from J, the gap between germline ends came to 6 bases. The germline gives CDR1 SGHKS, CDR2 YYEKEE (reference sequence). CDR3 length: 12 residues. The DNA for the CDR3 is TGTGCCAGCAGCTTGGAAACGGCTGAAGCTTTCTTT. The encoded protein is CASSLETAEAFF.

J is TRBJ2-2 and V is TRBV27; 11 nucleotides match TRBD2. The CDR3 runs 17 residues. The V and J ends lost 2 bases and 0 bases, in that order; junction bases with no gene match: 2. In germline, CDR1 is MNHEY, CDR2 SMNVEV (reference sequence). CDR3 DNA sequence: TGTGCCAGCAGTTTACGGGGACTAGCGGCGAACACCGGGGAGCTGTTTTTT. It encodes CASSLRGLAANTGELFF.

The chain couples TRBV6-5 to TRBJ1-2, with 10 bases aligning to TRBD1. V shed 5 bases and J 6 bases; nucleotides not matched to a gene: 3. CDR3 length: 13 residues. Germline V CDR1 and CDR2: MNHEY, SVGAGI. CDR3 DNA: TGTGCCAGCAGTCAGGGACAGGGGCATGGCTACACCTTC. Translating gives CASSQGQGHGYTF.

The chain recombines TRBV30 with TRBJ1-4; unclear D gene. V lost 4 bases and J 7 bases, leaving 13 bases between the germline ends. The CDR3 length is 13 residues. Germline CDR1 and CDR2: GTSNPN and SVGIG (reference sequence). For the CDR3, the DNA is TGTGCCTGGAAGGTCTCGTGGAGTGAAAAACTGTTTTTT. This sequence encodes CAWKVSWSEKLFF.

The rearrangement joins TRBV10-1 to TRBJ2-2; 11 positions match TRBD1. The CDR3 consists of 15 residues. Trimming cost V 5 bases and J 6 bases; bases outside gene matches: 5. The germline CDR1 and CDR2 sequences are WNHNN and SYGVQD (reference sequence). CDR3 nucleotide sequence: TGCGCCAGCAGTATACGGACAGGGGGCTCCGGGGAGCTGTTTTTT. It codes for CASSIRTGGSGELFF.